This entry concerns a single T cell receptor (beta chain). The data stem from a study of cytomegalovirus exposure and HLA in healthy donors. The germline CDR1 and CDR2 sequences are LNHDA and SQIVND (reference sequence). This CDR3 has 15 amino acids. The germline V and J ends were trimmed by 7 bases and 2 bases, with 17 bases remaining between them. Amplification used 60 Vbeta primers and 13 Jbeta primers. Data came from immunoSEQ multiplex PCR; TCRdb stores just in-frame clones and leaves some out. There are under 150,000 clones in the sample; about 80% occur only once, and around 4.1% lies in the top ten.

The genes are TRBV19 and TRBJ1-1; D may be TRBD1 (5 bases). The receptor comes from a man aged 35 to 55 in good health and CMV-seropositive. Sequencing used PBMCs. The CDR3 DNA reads TGTGCCAGTAACACCCCGGGCGGGGGAAACACTGAAGCTTTCTTT. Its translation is CASNTPGGGNTEAFF. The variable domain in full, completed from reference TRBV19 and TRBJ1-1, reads DGGITQSPKYLFRKEGQNVTLSCEQNLNHDAMYWYRQDPGQGLRLIYYSQIVNDFQKGDIAEGYSVSREKKESFPLTVTSAQKNPTAFYLCASNTPGGGNTEAFFGQGTRLTVV.